These T cell receptor beta chains were read from a single sample in a study of OX40 agonist ivuxolimab in advanced cancers. Produced via immunoSEQ multiplex PCR; TCRdb's table is partial and in-frame only. Altogether tens of thousands of clones are present, about 82% being singletons, with the ten largest covering roughly 2%. Specimen: CD4+ or CD8+ T cells sorted from blood, collected in a trial of the OX40 agonist ivuxolimab. These receptors all come from an adult with an advanced solid tumor such as melanoma, head and neck, liver or kidney cancer. Each CDR3 is given without its conserved first and last residue. Each record gives: J gene, V gene, D gene, CDR3 protein. D genes are given only for firm matches.

j_call: TRBJ1-2
v_call: TRBV19
d_call: TRBD1
cdr3_aa: ASSTGTGGFGYT

j_call: TRBJ2-7
v_call: TRBV29-1
d_call: -
cdr3_aa: RDCGYEQY

j_call: TRBJ1-6
v_call: TRBV7-2
d_call: -
cdr3_aa: ASSLVDQYNSPLH

j_call: TRBJ2-1
v_call: TRBV19
d_call: TRBD2
cdr3_aa: ASSLLKRASGRNEQF

j_call: TRBJ1-5
v_call: TRBV5-1
d_call: -
cdr3_aa: ASASGENQPQH

j_call: TRBJ2-5
v_call: TRBV18
d_call: -
cdr3_aa: ASSTLTARGETQY

j_call: TRBJ2-3
v_call: TRBV5-1
d_call: TRBD1
cdr3_aa: ASSSTTGSTDTQY

j_call: TRBJ2-7
v_call: TRBV9
d_call: -
cdr3_aa: ASSGVVGGEQY

j_call: TRBJ1-5
v_call: TRBV7-8
d_call: -
cdr3_aa: ASSLAEVGRYQPQH

j_call: TRBJ2-7
v_call: TRBV10-2
d_call: TRBD2
cdr3_aa: ASRETSGASYEQY

j_call: TRBJ1-1
v_call: TRBV6-1
d_call: -
cdr3_aa: ASSEALVI

j_call: TRBJ1-2
v_call: TRBV10-3
d_call: -
cdr3_aa: AISESERGYT

j_call: TRBJ1-6
v_call: TRBV7-9
d_call: -
cdr3_aa: ASTAGESSPLH

j_call: TRBJ2-1
v_call: TRBV5-1
d_call: -
cdr3_aa: AIPGGSYNEQF

j_call: TRBJ2-3
v_call: TRBV7-8
d_call: TRBD2
cdr3_aa: ASSLIAGAGTDTQY

j_call: TRBJ2-7
v_call: TRBV9
d_call: -
cdr3_aa: ASSVDQGPYEQY

j_call: TRBJ2-3
v_call: TRBV4-1
d_call: -
cdr3_aa: ASSSPAGLRDTQY

j_call: TRBJ2-7
v_call: TRBV7-9
d_call: -
cdr3_aa: ASSLRSYEQY

j_call: TRBJ1-2
v_call: TRBV11-1
d_call: -
cdr3_aa: ASSSAKGGPYGYT

j_call: TRBJ1-4
v_call: TRBV5-1
d_call: -
cdr3_aa: ASRGLLGLNEKLF

j_call: TRBJ2-4
v_call: TRBV7-8
d_call: TRBD2
cdr3_aa: ASSLGTSGLKNIQY